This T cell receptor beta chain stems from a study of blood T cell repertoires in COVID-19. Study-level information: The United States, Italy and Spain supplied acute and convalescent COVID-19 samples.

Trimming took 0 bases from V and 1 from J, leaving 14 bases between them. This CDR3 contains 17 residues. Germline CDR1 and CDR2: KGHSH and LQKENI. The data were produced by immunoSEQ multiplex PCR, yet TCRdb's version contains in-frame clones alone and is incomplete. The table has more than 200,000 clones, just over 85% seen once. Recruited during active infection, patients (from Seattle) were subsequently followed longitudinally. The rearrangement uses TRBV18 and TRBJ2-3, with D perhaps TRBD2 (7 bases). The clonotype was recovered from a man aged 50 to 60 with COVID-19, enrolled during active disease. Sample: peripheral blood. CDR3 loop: CASSPPRGGQGTDTQYF. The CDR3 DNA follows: TGTGCCAGCTCACCACCGAGGGGGGGGCAAGGCACAGATACGCAGTATTTT.